This T cell receptor beta chain was profiled in a study of CD8+ T cells in alopecia areata. Trimming pared 5 bases from V and 1 base from J, leaving 9 bases between. CDR1 and CDR2 (germline): SGHRS, YFSETQ. The CDR3 is made up of 13 amino acids. Treatment specified: oral pan-JAK inhibitor, 5-10 mg twice daily. Investigators isolated RNA and reverse transcribed it into cDNA to act as the sequencing template. The assay was immunoSEQ multiplex PCR, and TCRdb's table has in-frame clones only and misses some. The profile shows approximately 280,000 clones, more than 45% of them singletons. The TCR comes from a human donor with alopecia areata. This chain uses TRBV5-1 with TRBJ2-5; D call uncertain. This specimen consisted of CD4+ T cells sorted from blood, obtained at week 24, from a patient treated with tofacitinib. CDR3 loop: CASSRTPQETQYF. DNA of the CDR3: TGCGCCAGCAGTCGGACCCCCCAAGAGACCCAGTACTTC.